The rows below give T cell receptor beta chains drawn from one sample of a study of blood T cell repertoires in COVID-19. This table comes from immunoSEQ multiplex PCR, and its TCRdb copy is limited to in-frame clones, with some not included. The table includes around 70,000 clones, around 80% detected once. The sample comprised peripheral blood. All receptors come from a woman aged 55-70 years with acute or convalescent COVID-19. CDR3s include the opening cysteine and the closing phenylalanine or tryptophan. The order of the fields is V gene, J gene, clone size, D gene, CDR3 protein, CDR3 DNA. The D gene is left open where the match is weak. Some rows have no size entry. The others give once, few or many, or a class for an expanded clone.

TRBV10-1	TRBJ2-1	.	TRBD2	CASSGRLTSGGPSSYNEQFF	TGCGCCAGCAGTGGAAGACTAACTAGCGGGGGGCCCAGCTCCTACAATGAGCAGTTCTTC
TRBV5-5	TRBJ2-3	.	TRBD2	CASSARLAGTSSTDTQYF	TGTGCCAGCAGCGCCAGACTAGCGGGGACCTCTAGCACAGATACGCAGTATTTT
TRBV6-5	TRBJ1-5	once	.	CASRNDEQGDQPQHF	TGTGCCAGCAGAAACGACGAACAGGGAGATCAGCCCCAGCATTTT
TRBV19	TRBJ2-5	.	TRBD2	CASSMWASGGAQETQYF	TGTGCCAGTAGTATGTGGGCTAGCGGGGGGGCCCAAGAGACCCAGTACTTC
TRBV6-5	TRBJ2-3	.	.	CASRRRTTDTQYF	TGTGCCAGCAGACGACGGACTACAGATACGCAGTATTTT
TRBV6-2/TRBV6-3	TRBJ2-1	few	.	CASSYSDRNEQFF	TGTGCCAGCAGTTACTCCGACAGAAATGAGCAGTTCTTC
TRBV5-6	TRBJ1-4	.	TRBD1	CASSLGGQEINEKLFF	TGTGCCAGCAGCTTGGGGGGACAGGAGATTAATGAAAAACTGTTTTTT
TRBV6-5	TRBJ2-7	.	TRBD1	CASSYRDRGQEQYF	TGTGCCAGCAGTTACAGGGACAGGGGGCAAGAGCAGTACTTC
TRBV20-1	TRBJ2-7	few	.	CSARQGREQYF	TGCAGTGCACGGCAGGGGCGGGAGCAGTACTTC
TRBV24-1	TRBJ2-7	.	TRBD2	CATSAGGLSYEQYF	TGTGCCACCAGTGCGGGGGGGTTATCCTACGAGCAGTACTTC
TRBV5-5	TRBJ1-4	.	.	CASSLPQGRTNEKLFF	TGTGCCAGCAGCCTCCCGCAGGGGAGAACTAATGAAAAACTGTTTTTT
TRBV18	TRBJ2-4	.	.	CASSFQEAKNIQYF	TGTGCCAGCTCATTTCAGGAAGCCAAAAACATTCAGTACTTC
TRBV5-6	TRBJ1-2	.	.	CASSLDVLGASYGYTF	TGTGCCAGCAGCTTGGACGTTTTGGGAGCGTCCTATGGCTACACCTTC
TRBV6-5	TRBJ2-3	many	.	CASRKSRASTDTQYF	TGTGCCAGCAGAAAGAGCAGGGCGAGCACAGATACGCAGTATTTT
TRBV30	TRBJ1-5	.	.	CAWSGTSNQPQHF	TGTGCCTGGAGTGGGACTTCCAATCAGCCCCAGCATTTT
TRBV6-5	TRBJ1-4	.	TRBD1	CASSLGPGQGGKLFF	TGTGCCAGCAGCCTCGGACCGGGACAGGGGGGAAAACTGTTTTTT
TRBV18	TRBJ1-1	.	TRBD1	CASSSGQDTEAFF	TGTGCCAGCTCCTCGGGACAGGACACTGAAGCTTTCTTT
TRBV27	TRBJ2-1	.	TRBD2	CASRRTSGNEQFF	TGTGCCAGCAGGCGGACTAGCGGCAATGAGCAGTTCTTC
TRBV7-7	TRBJ2-5	.	TRBD1	CASSPYPQDRELVETQYF	TGTGCTAGCAGCCCATATCCCCAGGACAGGGAGTTGGTAGAGACCCAGTACTTC
TRBV30	TRBJ2-7	.	TRBD1	CAWTDQDRGYEQYF	TGTGCCTGGACTGACCAGGACAGGGGCTACGAGCAGTACTTC
TRBV5-1	TRBJ2-1	.	TRBD1	CASSDRAPNEQFF	TGCGCCAGCAGCGACAGGGCCCCCAATGAGCAGTTCTTC
TRBV27	TRBJ1-1	.	.	CASSPPPPGHLEAFF	TGTGCCAGCAGCCCCCCTCCTCCGGGACACCTTGAAGCTTTCTTT
TRBV5-1	TRBJ1-1	.	.	CASSLELTTEAFF	TGCGCCAGCAGCTTGGAACTCACCACTGAAGCTTTCTTT